What follows are 2 T cell receptor beta chains derived from one specimen sequenced in a study of regulatory T cells in long-lasting Graves disease (dated by TCRdb to the early 2020s). Read against the paper, the sample's time point label means: newly diagnosed GD, antithyroid drugs for less than 3 months. RNA was extracted from PBMCs in TRIzol for both TCR sequencing and RNA sequencing. Libraries came from multiplex PCR. The listed sequencing device is Illumina HiSeq 4000. iRepertoire HTBI primers and Arm-PCR amplification of CDR3 regions were used to construct TCR beta libraries. In TCRdb, the public reads were trimmed at Q25 with fastp and aligned with MiXCR, with productive beta chains retained. Here each entry gathers all rows of one CDR3 protein and keeps the most common genes and DNA. This sample holds around 400,000 distinct CDR3 sequences; approximately 10% were observed only once. The ten largest account for 18% of the sample.

The sample was also reused in another study, on T cells in Graves' hyperthyroidism and ophthalmopathy.

The sample here was peripheral blood mononuclear cells (PBMCs), taken at new diagnosis, from a patient treated with antithyroid drugs. The source of these receptors is a woman between 18 and 30 years old with Graves disease. Donor details come from another sample of the same person, matched by shared clones.

Many counts were recorded for this clonotype. This rearrangement joins TRBV11-3 to TRBJ1-1, with 7 bases lining up with TRBD1. The CDR3 covers 15 residues. V shed 5 bases and J 2 bases; nucleotides not matched to a gene: 8. Per germline, CDR1 SGHNT and CDR2 YENEEA. CDR3 protein: CASSPGDRSNTEAFF. Written as DNA, the CDR3 is TGTGCCAGCAGCCCCGGGGACAGAAGTAACACTGAAGCTTTCTTT.

This clonotype has at least ten counts. The gene calls are TRBV7-9 and TRBJ1-2; 7 nucleotides line up with TRBD1. The CDR3 has 16 residues. CDR1 SEHNR and CDR2 FQNEAQ come from the germline V gene (reference sequence). V trimming: 4 bases; J trimming: 5 bases; junction bases outside the gene matches: 13. The CDR3 spells CASSSLGTDGGYGYTF. CDR3 in DNA: TGTGCCAGCAGCTCTCTCGGGACAGATGGAGGATATGGCTACACCTTC.